Listed below are T cell receptor beta chains from one sample, sequenced in a study of T cells in Graves' hyperthyroidism and ophthalmopathy. TCRdb re-analysed the multiplex PCR reads in MiXCR, keeping a single row per CDR3 protein. The top ten clones hold about 7% of a sample with hundreds of thousands of distinct CDR3 sequences, about 45% of them seen once. Material: peripheral blood or thyroid tissue (not recorded which). The receptor source for this set is an adult man with Graves' disease, either hyperthyroidism or ophthalmopathy (not recorded which). Each CDR3 is given with its conserved first and last residue. The order of the fields is J gene, D gene, clone size, V gene, CDR3 DNA, CDR3 protein. D genes are given only for firm matches. Clone sizes are given selectively: once, few, many, or a class where the clone is expanded.

j_call: TRBJ2-5; d_call: -; clone_size: many; v_call: TRBV7-9; cdr3_nt: TGTGCCAGCAGCGCCGGAGGTTACGAGACCCAGTACTTC; cdr3_aa: CASSAGGYETQYF
j_call: TRBJ1-2; d_call: -; clone_size: -; v_call: TRBV14; cdr3_nt: TGTGCCAGCAGCCAAGATCGGCTAGCGGGTCACTATGGCTACACCTTC; cdr3_aa: CASSQDRLAGHYGYTF
j_call: TRBJ1-6; d_call: -; clone_size: few; v_call: TRBV20-1; cdr3_nt: TGCAGTGCTTCGGGGGCGGCCTATAATTCACCCCTCCACTTT; cdr3_aa: CSASGAAYNSPLHF
j_call: TRBJ1-2; d_call: -; clone_size: few; v_call: TRBV11-2; cdr3_nt: TGTGCCAGCAGCTTAGGAACCCGGGAAGACTATGGCTACACCTTC; cdr3_aa: CASSLGTREDYGYTF
j_call: TRBJ2-6; d_call: -; clone_size: many; v_call: TRBV9; cdr3_nt: TGTGCCAGCAGCGTAGCAGGGACTGGGGCCAACGTCCTGACTTTC; cdr3_aa: CASSVAGTGANVLTF
j_call: TRBJ2-5; d_call: -; clone_size: many; v_call: TRBV15; cdr3_nt: TGTGCCACCCGCCTTCAGGATTGGGAGACCCAGTACTTC; cdr3_aa: CATRLQDWETQYF
j_call: TRBJ1-2; d_call: -; clone_size: -; v_call: TRBV14; cdr3_nt: TGTGCCAGCAGCCAAGATCCTCGCCCGACCGTGGATGGCTACACCTTC; cdr3_aa: CASSQDPRPTVDGYTF
j_call: TRBJ1-5; d_call: -; clone_size: many; v_call: TRBV24-1; cdr3_nt: TGTGCCACCAGTGAAACGGGCAATCAGCCCCAGCATTTT; cdr3_aa: CATSETGNQPQHF
j_call: TRBJ2-7; d_call: TRBD2; clone_size: -; v_call: TRBV6-5; cdr3_nt: TGTGCCAGCGGCCCTCGCGGGAGGGGCGAGCAGTACTTC; cdr3_aa: CASGPRGRGEQYF
j_call: TRBJ1-6; d_call: -; clone_size: -; v_call: TRBV12-3/TRBV12-4; cdr3_nt: TGTGCCAGCAGTCCCCGCCGGGTCAACTATAATTCACCCCTCCACTTT; cdr3_aa: CASSPRRVNYNSPLHF
j_call: TRBJ2-2; d_call: -; clone_size: -; v_call: TRBV9; cdr3_nt: TGTGCCAGCAGTGGAACCTCGCCGGTCGGGGGGCTGTTTTTT; cdr3_aa: CASSGTSPVGGLFF
j_call: TRBJ2-7; d_call: TRBD2; clone_size: -; v_call: TRBV7-8; cdr3_nt: TGTGCCAGCAGCATAGTCTTACTAGCGGGGGTAATCGAGCAGTACTTC; cdr3_aa: CASSIVLLAGVIEQYF
j_call: TRBJ1-5; d_call: TRBD1; clone_size: few; v_call: TRBV12-3/TRBV12-4; cdr3_nt: TGTGCCAGCAGTTTTCAGGGGGAGTCCCAGCATTTT; cdr3_aa: CASSFQGESQHF
j_call: TRBJ2-7; d_call: -; clone_size: -; v_call: TRBV10-3; cdr3_nt: TGTGCCAGCAGTACATCTAGCGTGAGCTCCTACGAGCAGTACTTC; cdr3_aa: CASSTSSVSSYEQYF
j_call: TRBJ2-3; d_call: TRBD2; clone_size: -; v_call: TRBV10-3; cdr3_nt: TGTGCCATCAGTTCTAGCGGGAGCACAGATACGCAGTATTTT; cdr3_aa: CAISSSGSTDTQYF
j_call: TRBJ1-1; d_call: -; clone_size: few; v_call: TRBV6-4; cdr3_nt: TGTGCCAGGATAGGCGTGGGAACTGAAGCTTTCTTT; cdr3_aa: CARIGVGTEAFF
j_call: TRBJ1-6; d_call: TRBD1; clone_size: few; v_call: TRBV7-8; cdr3_nt: TGTGCCAGCAGCCAGACAGGGACGGGGCATAATCCACCCCTCCACTTT; cdr3_aa: CASSQTGTGHNPPLHF
j_call: TRBJ1-5; d_call: TRBD1; clone_size: -; v_call: TRBV20-1; cdr3_nt: TGCAGTGCCGGGGACAGGGTGGGGGGGGCCCAGCATTTT; cdr3_aa: CSAGDRVGGAQHF
j_call: TRBJ1-5; d_call: TRBD1; clone_size: -; v_call: TRBV25-1; cdr3_nt: TGTGCCAGCAGGGGGACAGGAGGGTATAGCAATCAGCCCCAGCATTTT; cdr3_aa: CASRGTGGYSNQPQHF
j_call: TRBJ1-2; d_call: -; clone_size: -; v_call: TRBV2; cdr3_nt: TGTGCCAGCTCACCAAGATTGGAAGGGTCTCATGGCTACACCTTC; cdr3_aa: CASSPRLEGSHGYTF
j_call: TRBJ2-5; d_call: TRBD2; clone_size: -; v_call: TRBV7-8; cdr3_nt: TGTGCCAGCAGCTTCCGGGGGGGGGGTGGTACAGAGACCCAGTACTTC; cdr3_aa: CASSFRGGGGTETQYF
j_call: TRBJ2-5; d_call: -; clone_size: few; v_call: TRBV20-1; cdr3_nt: TGCAGTGCTAGACCCCCGGGAGTCACGGAGACCCAGTACTTC; cdr3_aa: CSARPPGVTETQYF
j_call: TRBJ1-2; d_call: TRBD1; clone_size: -; v_call: TRBV25-1; cdr3_nt: TGTGCCAGCAGTGAAGTGACAGGGATGGACTATGGCTACACCTTC; cdr3_aa: CASSEVTGMDYGYTF
j_call: TRBJ2-7; d_call: TRBD2; clone_size: -; v_call: TRBV30; cdr3_nt: TGTGCCTGGACTAGCGGCGTCGGCTACGAGCAGTACTTC; cdr3_aa: CAWTSGVGYEQYF
j_call: TRBJ1-5; d_call: TRBD1; clone_size: few; v_call: TRBV7-9; cdr3_nt: TGTGCCAGCAGCCCGACTTGGGACAGTAATCAGCCCCAGCATTTT; cdr3_aa: CASSPTWDSNQPQHF
j_call: TRBJ2-7; d_call: TRBD1; clone_size: -; v_call: TRBV7-2; cdr3_nt: TGTGCCAGCAGCCCAAAATATGACAGGGGGGCCTCTTCGTACTTC; cdr3_aa: CASSPKYDRGASSYF
j_call: TRBJ2-5; d_call: TRBD1; clone_size: -; v_call: TRBV7-3; cdr3_nt: TGTGCCAGCAGCTTAGCAGGGGGCCCCGTTCAGGCCCAGTACTTC; cdr3_aa: CASSLAGGPVQAQYF
j_call: TRBJ1-5; d_call: -; clone_size: -; v_call: TRBV9; cdr3_nt: TGTGCCAGCAGCTTCGGGGACCCGCACCAGCATTTT; cdr3_aa: CASSFGDPHQHF
j_call: TRBJ1-5; d_call: -; clone_size: -; v_call: TRBV10-3; cdr3_nt: TGTGCCATCAGTGAGTCAAGTTTTTCCCAGCATTTT; cdr3_aa: CAISESSFSQHF
j_call: TRBJ1-1; d_call: TRBD1; clone_size: -; v_call: TRBV6-6; cdr3_nt: TGTGCCAGCAGTTCGCAGGGGGCGATGGCTTTCTTT; cdr3_aa: CASSSQGAMAFF
j_call: TRBJ1-2; d_call: -; clone_size: -; v_call: TRBV15; cdr3_nt: TGTGCCACCAGCAGAGGGAGGGGTACCGGGAGCATCTATGGCTACACCTTC; cdr3_aa: CATSRGRGTGSIYGYTF
j_call: TRBJ1-3; d_call: -; clone_size: once; v_call: TRBV10-3; cdr3_nt: TGTGCCATCAGTGAAAGGGGGGACACCATATATTTT; cdr3_aa: CAISERGDTIYF
j_call: TRBJ2-7; d_call: -; clone_size: -; v_call: TRBV20-1; cdr3_nt: TGCAGTGCTCTTCACGGGCTTTCCTACGAGCAGTACTTC; cdr3_aa: CSALHGLSYEQYF
j_call: TRBJ2-2; d_call: -; clone_size: many; v_call: TRBV20-1; cdr3_nt: TGCAGTGCCCGAGGGAACACCGGGGAGCTGTTTTTT; cdr3_aa: CSARGNTGELFF
j_call: TRBJ1-5; d_call: TRBD1; clone_size: many; v_call: TRBV29-1; cdr3_nt: TGCAGCGTTGGGACAGGGATTTCCAATCAGCCCCAGCATTTT; cdr3_aa: CSVGTGISNQPQHF
j_call: TRBJ2-7; d_call: -; clone_size: -; v_call: TRBV10-3; cdr3_nt: TGTGCCATCAGACTGGACTACGAGCAGTACTTC; cdr3_aa: CAIRLDYEQYF
j_call: TRBJ2-7; d_call: -; clone_size: -; v_call: TRBV7-9; cdr3_nt: TGTGCCAGCAGCCTAGGGGTAGAGGGAGTCGGCGAGCAGTACTTC; cdr3_aa: CASSLGVEGVGEQYF
j_call: TRBJ2-7; d_call: TRBD2; clone_size: -; v_call: TRBV7-8; cdr3_nt: TGTGCCAGCAGTTTGGGTACTAGCGGGATCTCCTACGAGCAGTACTTC; cdr3_aa: CASSLGTSGISYEQYF
j_call: TRBJ1-5; d_call: -; clone_size: many; v_call: TRBV7-9; cdr3_nt: TGTGCCAGCAGCCCCTCGGAGTATCAGCCCCAGCATTTT; cdr3_aa: CASSPSEYQPQHF
j_call: TRBJ1-5; d_call: -; clone_size: many; v_call: TRBV2; cdr3_nt: TGTGCCAGCAGTGATGGGGGGAGGGGCAATCAGCCCCAGCATTTT; cdr3_aa: CASSDGGRGNQPQHF
j_call: TRBJ2-5; d_call: TRBD2; clone_size: few; v_call: TRBV29-1; cdr3_nt: TGCAGCGTTGCCTCTAGCGGGGGCGGGGAGACCCAGTACTTC; cdr3_aa: CSVASSGGGETQYF
j_call: TRBJ1-6; d_call: -; clone_size: few; v_call: TRBV7-9; cdr3_nt: TGTGCCAGCAGCTTAGCTCACGGAGATTATTCACCCCTCCACTTT; cdr3_aa: CASSLAHGDYSPLHF
j_call: TRBJ2-7; d_call: -; clone_size: -; v_call: TRBV20-1; cdr3_nt: TGCAGTGCTACCGGGACCCCAAGTTTCACCTACGAGCAGTACTTC; cdr3_aa: CSATGTPSFTYEQYF
j_call: TRBJ1-3; d_call: TRBD1; clone_size: -; v_call: TRBV7-8; cdr3_nt: TGTGCCAGCAGCCTCGAGACAGGGGGTTATTCTGGAAACACCATATATTTT; cdr3_aa: CASSLETGGYSGNTIYF
j_call: TRBJ1-2; d_call: -; clone_size: -; v_call: TRBV15; cdr3_nt: TGTGCCTCGGCGGATGGCTATGGCTACACCTTC; cdr3_aa: CASADGYGYTF
j_call: TRBJ1-5; d_call: -; clone_size: few; v_call: TRBV10-3; cdr3_nt: TGTGCCAGCAGCCACCCTTTTCAGCCCCAGCATTTT; cdr3_aa: CASSHPFQPQHF
j_call: TRBJ2-5; d_call: -; clone_size: many; v_call: TRBV7-6; cdr3_nt: TGTGCCAGCAGCTTAACGGCGCTCCCGGCGGAGACCCAGTACTTC; cdr3_aa: CASSLTALPAETQYF
j_call: TRBJ2-7; d_call: -; clone_size: few; v_call: TRBV19; cdr3_nt: TGTGCCAGTAGTCCGGGACCCCGAAAGGACTACGAGCAGTACTTC; cdr3_aa: CASSPGPRKDYEQYF
j_call: TRBJ1-2; d_call: -; clone_size: -; v_call: TRBV10-3; cdr3_nt: TGTGCCAGCAGTGAGGGCGCGGCAGGGGCAGCGAACTATGGCTACACCTTC; cdr3_aa: CASSEGAAGAANYGYTF
j_call: TRBJ2-2; d_call: -; clone_size: -; v_call: TRBV11-1; cdr3_nt: TGTGCCAGCAGCCCTCCCGGGACTCGGAACACCGGGGAGCTGTTTTTT; cdr3_aa: CASSPPGTRNTGELFF
j_call: TRBJ1-3; d_call: -; clone_size: -; v_call: TRBV7-9; cdr3_nt: TGTGCCAGCGCTGGGACGGCGAACACCATATATTTT; cdr3_aa: CASAGTANTIYF
j_call: TRBJ2-7; d_call: -; clone_size: -; v_call: TRBV10-3; cdr3_nt: TGTGCCATCAGTGCCGGGACCTACGAGCAGTACTTC; cdr3_aa: CAISAGTYEQYF
j_call: TRBJ2-7; d_call: TRBD1; clone_size: -; v_call: TRBV9; cdr3_nt: TGTGCCAGCAGCCCCCTTGGACAGGGGGTAATCGAGCAGTACTTC; cdr3_aa: CASSPLGQGVIEQYF
j_call: TRBJ2-5; d_call: -; clone_size: -; v_call: TRBV5-1; cdr3_nt: TGCGCCAGCAAGGAGGCTCCCAGCGAAGAGACCCAGTACTTC; cdr3_aa: CASKEAPSEETQYF
j_call: TRBJ2-7; d_call: -; clone_size: few; v_call: TRBV3-1; cdr3_nt: TGTGCCAGCAGCCAATCGTTCTACGAGCAGTACTTC; cdr3_aa: CASSQSFYEQYF
j_call: TRBJ2-5; d_call: TRBD1; clone_size: many; v_call: TRBV7-8; cdr3_nt: TGTGCCAGCAGCTTAGGCCCGACAGGGGTACTAGAGACCCAGTACTTC; cdr3_aa: CASSLGPTGVLETQYF
j_call: TRBJ1-6; d_call: TRBD1; clone_size: many; v_call: TRBV2; cdr3_nt: TGTGCCAGCAGAAACAGGGGGAATTCTTCACCCCTCCACTTT; cdr3_aa: CASRNRGNSSPLHF
j_call: TRBJ1-2; d_call: TRBD1; clone_size: many; v_call: TRBV2; cdr3_nt: TGTGCCAGCAGCGGAACTGACAGGGTACTAGGCTACACCTTC; cdr3_aa: CASSGTDRVLGYTF